These T cell receptor beta chains were read from a single sample in a study of blood T cell repertoires in COVID-19. Libraries were prepared by immunoSEQ multiplex PCR; TCRdb keeps only in-frame clonotypes and omits some of them. The table lists 25,000 to 35,000 clones, 84% of them singletons, with roughly 15% in the top ten. The sequencing input was peripheral blood. These receptors all come from a man between 65 and 85 years old with active COVID-19. Both conserved end residues are part of each CDR3. Each record gives: CDR3 DNA, CDR3 protein, clone size, V gene, D gene, J gene. The D gene is left open where the match is weak. Clone sizes are given selectively: once, few, many, or a class where the clone is expanded.

CDR3 DNA: TGTGCCAGCAGCCGACTTAGCTATAGTACAGATACGCAGTATTTT; CDR3 protein: CASSRLSYSTDTQYF; clone size: -; V gene: TRBV11-2; D gene: -; J gene: TRBJ2-3
CDR3 DNA: TGCGCCAGCAGCATCCAGGGGGCCTCTGGAAACACCATATATTTT; CDR3 protein: CASSIQGASGNTIYF; clone size: -; V gene: TRBV5-1; D gene: TRBD1; J gene: TRBJ1-3
CDR3 DNA: TGTGCCAGCTCATCTAGCGGGGGGACTTCCTACGAGCAGTACTTC; CDR3 protein: CASSSSGGTSYEQYF; clone size: -; V gene: TRBV18; D gene: TRBD2; J gene: TRBJ2-7
CDR3 DNA: TGCGCCAGCAGCCAACACTCGGACAGGGGAGTCGCTGAAGCTTTCTTT; CDR3 protein: CASSQHSDRGVAEAFF; clone size: once; V gene: TRBV4-3; D gene: TRBD1; J gene: TRBJ1-1
CDR3 DNA: TGTGCCAGCAGTGACCACAGCTCCTATGGCTACACCTTC; CDR3 protein: CASSDHSSYGYTF; clone size: -; V gene: TRBV25-1; D gene: -; J gene: TRBJ1-2
CDR3 DNA: TGTGCCAGCAGTTTGAACAGAAGATCAACCTACGAGCAGTACTTC; CDR3 protein: CASSLNRRSTYEQYF; clone size: -; V gene: TRBV27; D gene: -; J gene: TRBJ2-7
CDR3 DNA: TGCGCCAGCAGACCCCTACCGCCGGGACAAGCCTACGAGCAGTACTTC; CDR3 protein: CASRPLPPGQAYEQYF; clone size: -; V gene: TRBV23-1; D gene: -; J gene: TRBJ2-7
CDR3 DNA: TGTGCCAGCAGCCCTAGGGGGCGCGCAGATACGCAGTATTTT; CDR3 protein: CASSPRGRADTQYF; clone size: -; V gene: TRBV9; D gene: TRBD1; J gene: TRBJ2-3
CDR3 DNA: TGTGCCAGCAGCCAAGGGGGACTAGGCACAGATACGCAGTATTTT; CDR3 protein: CASSQGGLGTDTQYF; clone size: -; V gene: TRBV4-2; D gene: TRBD2; J gene: TRBJ2-3
CDR3 DNA: TGTGCCAGCAGTTACTCGATGGTAGCGGGGGGGAGTGAGCAGTACTTC; CDR3 protein: CASSYSMVAGGSEQYF; clone size: -; V gene: TRBV6-5; D gene: TRBD2; J gene: TRBJ2-7
CDR3 DNA: TGTGCCAGCAGTGATGGCATCTCTCAGCAGTACTTC; CDR3 protein: CASSDGISQQYF; clone size: once; V gene: TRBV2; D gene: -; J gene: TRBJ2-7
CDR3 DNA: TGTGCCAGTAGTACAGGGGGGGACAGGCTAAGTGAGCAGTTCTTC; CDR3 protein: CASSTGGDRLSEQFF; clone size: -; V gene: TRBV19; D gene: -; J gene: TRBJ2-1
CDR3 DNA: TGTGCCAGCAGCTTAACTAGGGGGAACACTGAAGCTTTCTTT; CDR3 protein: CASSLTRGNTEAFF; clone size: once; V gene: TRBV7-3; D gene: -; J gene: TRBJ1-1
CDR3 DNA: TGTGCCAGCGCCGCGGACAGGGGAGGCTCCTACGAGCAGTACTTC; CDR3 protein: CASAADRGGSYEQYF; clone size: few; V gene: TRBV7-6; D gene: TRBD1; J gene: TRBJ2-7
CDR3 DNA: TGTGCCTGGAGTTCGAACAGGGCCCGCAATCAGCCCCAGCATTTT; CDR3 protein: CAWSSNRARNQPQHF; clone size: once; V gene: TRBV30; D gene: -; J gene: TRBJ1-5
CDR3 DNA: TGTGCCAGCAGCCCGTTTGGACTAGCCGGCTACGAGCAGTACTTC; CDR3 protein: CASSPFGLAGYEQYF; clone size: -; V gene: TRBV11-2; D gene: TRBD2; J gene: TRBJ2-7
CDR3 DNA: TGTGCCATCAGTGTGGACACAGGCACTGAAGCTTTCTTT; CDR3 protein: CAISVDTGTEAFF; clone size: -; V gene: TRBV10-3; D gene: -; J gene: TRBJ1-1
CDR3 DNA: TGCGCCAGCAGCCAAACGGGACAGGGCCGTTCACCCCTCCACTTT; CDR3 protein: CASSQTGQGRSPLHF; clone size: -; V gene: TRBV4-1; D gene: TRBD1; J gene: TRBJ1-6
CDR3 DNA: TGTGCCAGCTCACAGTCGGACAGGGAGGAGGAGTTCTTC; CDR3 protein: CASSQSDREEEFF; clone size: -; V gene: TRBV18; D gene: TRBD1; J gene: TRBJ2-1
CDR3 DNA: TGTGCCAGCAGTTTAGGTCTATTCAACACTGAAGCTTTCTTT; CDR3 protein: CASSLGLFNTEAFF; clone size: -; V gene: TRBV28; D gene: -; J gene: TRBJ1-1
CDR3 DNA: TGTGCCAGCAGTTACGCGGGAAGGTCAGAGACCCAGTACTTC; CDR3 protein: CASSYAGRSETQYF; clone size: -; V gene: TRBV6-5; D gene: -; J gene: TRBJ2-5
CDR3 DNA: TGTGCCAGCAGTTTGCAACAGGGGTGGGAGCAGTACTTC; CDR3 protein: CASSLQQGWEQYF; clone size: -; V gene: TRBV27; D gene: TRBD1; J gene: TRBJ2-7
CDR3 DNA: TGTGCCAGCAGCCTAACACAACCGGGACAGGGGAATGAAAAACTGTTTTTT; CDR3 protein: CASSLTQPGQGNEKLFF; clone size: few; V gene: TRBV7-6; D gene: TRBD1; J gene: TRBJ1-4
CDR3 DNA: TGTGCCAGCAGTTACTCCCTGGGGGGCTACGAGCAGTACTTC; CDR3 protein: CASSYSLGGYEQYF; clone size: -; V gene: TRBV6-5; D gene: -; J gene: TRBJ2-7
CDR3 DNA: TGTGCCAGCAGCCAAGTTACGTCCCCGGACAGGCACTCCTACGAGCAGTACTTC; CDR3 protein: CASSQVTSPDRHSYEQYF; clone size: -; V gene: TRBV3-1/TRBV3-2; D gene: TRBD1; J gene: TRBJ2-7
CDR3 DNA: TGCGCCAGCGGCCGTGATTCGACAGGAAGAAATTCACCCCTCCACTTT; CDR3 protein: CASGRDSTGRNSPLHF; clone size: -; V gene: TRBV5-1; D gene: -; J gene: TRBJ1-6
CDR3 DNA: TGTGCCTGGAGCCCGGGACTCACCTACGAGCAGTACTTC; CDR3 protein: CAWSPGLTYEQYF; clone size: -; V gene: TRBV30; D gene: -; J gene: TRBJ2-7
CDR3 DNA: TGTGCCAGTAGCCAGAACTCTAGGGGCTACACCTTC; CDR3 protein: CASSQNSRGYTF; clone size: -; V gene: TRBV19; D gene: -; J gene: TRBJ1-2
CDR3 DNA: TGTGCCAGCAGTTATGGAGACAGAACCTATGGCTACACCTTC; CDR3 protein: CASSYGDRTYGYTF; clone size: -; V gene: TRBV28; D gene: -; J gene: TRBJ1-2